Each of the 10 T cell receptor beta chains below was sequenced from the same sample in a study of Graves' ophthalmopathy and Graves' hyperthyroidism. Amplification targeted the TCR beta CDR3 regions, with RNA transcripts as the source material. The first-round RT-PCR employed HTBI primers together with the Qiagen OneStep RT-PCR kit. A multiplex PCR was then performed as the second round. TCRdb redid the calling of the multiplex PCR reads with MiXCR, one entry per CDR3 protein. The sample contains roughly 350,000 distinct CDR3 sequences, 15% to 20% of which appear only once. The sample was peripheral blood. Receptors originate from an adult woman with stable Graves' hyperthyroidism.

V gene TRBV24-1 combines with J gene TRBJ1-2; the D gene is possibly TRBD1 (5 bases). V shed 4 bases and J shed 3 bases, with 11 bases lying between them. The length of the CDR3 is 14 residues. The germline V gene has CDR1 KGHDR and CDR2 SFDVKD. CDR3 in amino acids: CATSDSGTDYGYTF. CDR3 in DNA: TGTGCCACCAGTGACTCCGGGACGGACTATGGCTACACCTTC.

This clonotype was counted ten times or more. The V and J genes are TRBV28 and TRBJ1-5; TRBD1 might be the D (5 bases). Deletions cut 6 bases from V and 1 base from J, with 13 bases between. This CDR3 has 15 amino acids. Per the germline V gene, CDR1 is MDHEN and CDR2 is SYDVKM. CDR3 amino acids: CASSPGMGSNQPQHF. Here the CDR3 DNA reads TGTGCCAGCAGCCCAGGGATGGGGAGCAATCAGCCCCAGCATTTT.

In this sample, this clonotype turned up many times. The J gene is TRBJ2-7, the V gene TRBV12-3 or TRBV12-4; 11 nucleotides align to TRBD1. The CDR3 consists of 15 residues. The V gene end was trimmed by 4 bases and the J gene end by 1 base; junction bases not matched to a gene: 3. CDR3 sequence (DNA): TGTGCCAGCAGTTGGACAGGGGGCGGATCCTACGAGCAGTACTTC. Amino acids: CASSWTGGGSYEQYF.

In this sample, this clonotype turned up many times. J is TRBJ1-1 and V is TRBV27; 7 bases match TRBD1. After removal of 2 bases from V and 4 bases from J, the junction contained 7 bases not matched to a gene. The CDR3 covers 15 residues. In germline, CDR1 is MNHEY, CDR2 SMNVEV (reference sequence). The CDR3 sequence: CASSLLPPGGTEAFF. The CDR3 bases are TGTGCCAGCAGTTTACTCCCTCCAGGGGGCACTGAAGCTTTCTTT.

A word on this clonotype: This could be a read error, since a much larger clone is one nucleotide away. The chain carries TRBV18 and TRBJ2-5; 8 bases are shared with TRBD1. The CDR3 sequence is 15 residues long. CDR1 is KGHSH, CDR2 LQKENI, per germline. The CDR3: CASSPTTGQVETKYF. The CDR3 region has the DNA TGTGCCAGCTCACCAACCACGGGACAGGTGGAGACCAAGTACTTC.

This clonotype has at least ten counts. V is TRBV12-3 or TRBV12-4 and J is TRBJ1-1; maybe TRBD1 (6 bases). V lost 9 bases, J lost 6 bases, and 29 bases lay in between. The length of the CDR3 is 17 residues. The CDR3 protein is CASTPGLGGAQAPEAFF. CDR3 nucleotides: TGTGCCAGTACCCCCGGGTTGGGGGGGGCGCAGGCCCCTGAAGCTTTCTTT.

This clonotype occurred a few times. The gene calls are TRBV12-5 and TRBJ2-2; D perhaps matches TRBD1 (5 bases). The germline V gene encodes CDR1 LGHNT and CDR2 FRNRAP. V was clipped by 1 base and J by 8 bases, with 14 bases between them. This CDR3 comprises 15 residues. CDR3 nucleotide sequence: TGTGCTAGTGGTTTGGGACAGACGGTCGCGGGGGAGCTGTTTTTT. This encodes CASGLGQTVAGELFF.

This clonotype was counted at least ten times. The chain has TRBV6-2 or TRBV6-3 and TRBJ1-1; D ambiguous. The V gene lost 4 bases and the J gene lost 11 bases, with 23 bases spanning the gap. The CDR3 sequence is 15 residues long. CDR1 is MNHEY, CDR2 SVGEGT, per germline. The CDR3 reads CASSFPYGPSSQAFF. CDR3 nucleotides: TGTGCCAGCAGTTTTCCCTACGGGCCCTCTTCTCAGGCTTTCTTT.

This clonotype was seen many times. This chain joins TRBV12-3 or TRBV12-4 and TRBJ1-5; no reliable D call. V was trimmed by 8 bases and J by 4 bases, leaving 9 bases between them. The CDR3 has 12 residues. The CDR3 coding sequence is TGTGCCAGCGGCGCAGCAAATCAGCCCCAGCATTTT. This sequence encodes CASGAANQPQHF.

This clonotype has ten or more counts. The chain joins TRBV6-1 to TRBJ2-5, with 10 bases aligning to TRBD1. The V and J ends lost 4 bases and 5 bases, in that order; junction bases with no gene match: 4. This CDR3 is built from 14 residues. The germline V gene has CDR1 MNHNS and CDR2 SASEGT. CDR3 DNA sequence: TGTGCCAGCAGTGCAGTGACAGGGGGCGAGACCCAGTACTTC. Its translation is CASSAVTGGETQYF.